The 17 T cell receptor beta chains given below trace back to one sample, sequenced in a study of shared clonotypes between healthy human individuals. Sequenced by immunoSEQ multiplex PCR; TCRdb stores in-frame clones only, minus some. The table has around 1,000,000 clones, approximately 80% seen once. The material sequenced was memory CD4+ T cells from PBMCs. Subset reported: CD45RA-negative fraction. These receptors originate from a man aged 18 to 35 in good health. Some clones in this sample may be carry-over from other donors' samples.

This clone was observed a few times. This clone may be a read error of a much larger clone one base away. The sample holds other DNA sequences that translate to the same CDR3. The CDR3 here is CASSFQETQYF. The CDR3, as DNA: TGTGCCAGCAGCTTTCAAGAGACCCAGTACTTC. The chain has TRBV5-6 and TRBJ2-5; D gene ambiguous. This CDR3 contains 11 residues. CDR1 is SGHDT and CDR2 is YYEEEE in the germline V gene. Trimming shortened V by 2 bases and J by 2 bases, and 1 base separated the two germline ends.

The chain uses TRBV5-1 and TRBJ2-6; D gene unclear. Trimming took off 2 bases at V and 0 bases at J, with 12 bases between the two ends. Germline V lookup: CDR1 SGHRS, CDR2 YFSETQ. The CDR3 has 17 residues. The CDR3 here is CASSFPSAGSGANVLTF. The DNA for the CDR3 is TGCGCCAGCAGCTTTCCCTCCGCCGGCTCTGGGGCCAACGTCCTGACTTTC.

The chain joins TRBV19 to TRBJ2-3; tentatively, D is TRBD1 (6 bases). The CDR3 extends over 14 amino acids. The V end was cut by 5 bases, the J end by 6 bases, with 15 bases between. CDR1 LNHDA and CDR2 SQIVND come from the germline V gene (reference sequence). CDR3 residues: CASSLHRDPDTQYF. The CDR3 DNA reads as TGTGCCAGTAGTCTCCACAGGGACCCCGATACGCAGTATTTT.

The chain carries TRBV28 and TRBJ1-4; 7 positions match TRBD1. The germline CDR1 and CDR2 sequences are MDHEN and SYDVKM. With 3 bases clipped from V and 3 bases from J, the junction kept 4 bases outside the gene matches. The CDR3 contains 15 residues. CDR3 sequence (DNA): TGTGCCAGCAGTTTTACAGGGGCGTCTAATGAAAAACTGTTTTTT. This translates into CASSFTGASNEKLFF.

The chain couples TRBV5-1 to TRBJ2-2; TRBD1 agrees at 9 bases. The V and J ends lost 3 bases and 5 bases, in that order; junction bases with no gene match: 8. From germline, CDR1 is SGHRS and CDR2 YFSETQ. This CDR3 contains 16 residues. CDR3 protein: CASSSPGQGGTGELFF. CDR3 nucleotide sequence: TGCGCCAGCAGCTCCCCGGGACAGGGTGGGACCGGGGAGCTGTTTTTT. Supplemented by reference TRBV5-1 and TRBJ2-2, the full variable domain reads KAGVTQTPRYLIKTRGQQVTLSCSPISGHRSVSWYQQTPGQGLQFLFEYFSETQRNKGNFPGRFSGRQFSNSRSEMNVSTLELGDSALYLCASSSPGQGGTGELFFGEGSRLTVL.

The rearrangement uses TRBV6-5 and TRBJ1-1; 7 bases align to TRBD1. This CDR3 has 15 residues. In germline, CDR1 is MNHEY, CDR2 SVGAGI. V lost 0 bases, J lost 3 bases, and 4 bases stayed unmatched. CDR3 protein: CASSYSHRGDTEAFF. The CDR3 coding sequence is TGTGCCAGCAGTTACTCGCACAGGGGCGACACTGAAGCTTTCTTT.

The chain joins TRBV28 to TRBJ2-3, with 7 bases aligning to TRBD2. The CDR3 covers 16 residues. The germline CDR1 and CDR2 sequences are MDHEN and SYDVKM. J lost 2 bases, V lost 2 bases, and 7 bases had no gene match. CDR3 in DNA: TGTGCCAGCAGTTTAGTGGCTAGCGGAGACACAGATACGCAGTATTTT. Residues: CASSLVASGDTDTQYF.

CDR3 nucleotide sequence: TGTGCCAGCAGCCAAAGGGCGACCCGAGAAGCTTTCTTT. Translation gives CASSQRATREAFF. The chain carries TRBV4-2 and TRBJ1-1, with D unclear. V gave up 2 bases and J gave up 8 bases, with 12 bases separating them. The CDR3 sequence is 13 residues long. Germline lookup yields CDR1 LGHNA and CDR2 YNFKEQ.

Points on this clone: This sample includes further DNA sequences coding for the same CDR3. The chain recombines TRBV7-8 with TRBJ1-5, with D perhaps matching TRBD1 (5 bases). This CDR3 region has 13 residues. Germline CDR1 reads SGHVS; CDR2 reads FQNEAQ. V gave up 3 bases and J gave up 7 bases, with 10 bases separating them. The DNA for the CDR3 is TGTGCCAGCAGCTTGGGGCGGGGGCAGCCCCAGCATTTT. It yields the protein CASSLGRGQPQHF.

CDR3 in DNA: TGTGCCAGCAGCGTAGACGGCCGAACTAGCACAGATACGCAGTATTTT. It specifies CASSVDGRTSTDTQYF. This sequence joins TRBV9 and TRBJ2-3, with D unresolved. The CDR3 extends over 16 amino acids. The V gene's germline CDR1 is SGDLS and CDR2 YYNGEE. The germline V and J ends were trimmed by 0 bases and 0 bases, with 11 bases remaining between them.

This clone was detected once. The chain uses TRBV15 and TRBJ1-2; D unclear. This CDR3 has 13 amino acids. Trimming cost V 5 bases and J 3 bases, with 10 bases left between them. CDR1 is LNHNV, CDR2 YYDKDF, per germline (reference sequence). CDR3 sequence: CATSLKVHYGYTF. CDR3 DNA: TGTGCCACCAGCCTGAAGGTCCACTATGGCTACACCTTC.

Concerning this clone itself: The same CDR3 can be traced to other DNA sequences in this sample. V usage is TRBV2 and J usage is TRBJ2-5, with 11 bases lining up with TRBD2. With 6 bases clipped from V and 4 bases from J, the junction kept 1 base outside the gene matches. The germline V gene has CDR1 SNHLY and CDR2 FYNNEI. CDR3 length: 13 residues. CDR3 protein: CASSGTSGETQYF. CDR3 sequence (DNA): TGTGCCAGCAGCGGGACTAGCGGAGAGACCCAGTACTTC.

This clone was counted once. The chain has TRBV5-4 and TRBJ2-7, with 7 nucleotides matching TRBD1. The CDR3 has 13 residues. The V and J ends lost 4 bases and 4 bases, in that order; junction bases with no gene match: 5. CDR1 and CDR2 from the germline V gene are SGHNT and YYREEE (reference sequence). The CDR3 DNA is TGTGCCAGCAGCGTAGGGACAGATTACGAGCAGTACTTC. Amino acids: CASSVGTDYEQYF.

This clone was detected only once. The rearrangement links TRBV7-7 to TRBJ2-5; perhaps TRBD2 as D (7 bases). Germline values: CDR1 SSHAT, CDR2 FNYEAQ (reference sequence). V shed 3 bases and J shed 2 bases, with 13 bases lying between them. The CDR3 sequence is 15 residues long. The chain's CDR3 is CASSFGGRGQETQYF. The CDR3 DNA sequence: TGTGCCAGCAGCTTCGGGGGGCGGGGTCAAGAGACCCAGTACTTC.

The CDR3 reads CASSYGLAGGEQYF. The CDR3 nucleotides are TGTGCCAGCAGTTACGGGCTAGCGGGAGGCGAGCAGTACTTC. This chain uses TRBV6-5 with TRBJ2-7, with 11 positions matching TRBD2. Germline V gene data show CDR1 as MNHEY and CDR2 as SVGAGI. The CDR3 is 14 amino acids. After removal of 2 bases from V and 6 bases from J, the junction contained 3 bases not matched to a gene.

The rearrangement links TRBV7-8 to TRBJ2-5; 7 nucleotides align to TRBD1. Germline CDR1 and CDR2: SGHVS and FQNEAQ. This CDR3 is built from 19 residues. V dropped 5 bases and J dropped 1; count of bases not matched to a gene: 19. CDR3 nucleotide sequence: TGTGCCAGCAGCAGCCGGCGAGAGAGGGGACAGAGAATCCAAGAGACCCAGTACTTC. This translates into CASSSRRERGQRIQETQYF.

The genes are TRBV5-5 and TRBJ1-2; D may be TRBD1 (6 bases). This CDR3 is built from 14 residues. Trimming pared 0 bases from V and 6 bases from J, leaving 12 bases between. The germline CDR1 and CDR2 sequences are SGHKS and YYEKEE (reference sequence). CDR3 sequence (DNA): TGTGCCAGCAGCTTGGTACAGGGCTATCATGGCTACACCTTC. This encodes CASSLVQGYHGYTF.